These 19 T cell receptor beta chains share one sample of origin, sequenced in a study of cytomegalovirus exposure and HLA in healthy donors. It was with 60 Vbeta and 13 Jbeta primers that the PCR ran. Profiling relied on immunoSEQ multiplex PCR, and the TCRdb table lists in-frame clones only, not all of them. Of under 150,000 clones in the sample, roughly 77% were seen once. The sequenced sample consisted of PBMCs. Receptors originate from a woman in her forties in good health and CMV-seropositive.

In nucleotides, the CDR3 is TGTGCCAGCAGCCGGGGGGCTGGGACGGATGGCTACACCTTC. Translating gives CASSRGAGTDGYTF. This chain uses TRBV9 with TRBJ1-2, with D possibly being TRBD1 (6 bases). V was trimmed by 4 bases and J by 6 bases, leaving 16 bases between them. This CDR3 is built from 14 residues. Germline lookup yields CDR1 SGDLS and CDR2 YYNGEE.

The gene calls are TRBV4-2 and TRBJ2-1, with 7 bases fitting TRBD1. V trimming: 3 bases; J trimming: 0 bases; junction bases outside the gene matches: 5. The CDR3 runs 16 residues. Germline-derived CDR1 and CDR2 are LGHNA and YNFKEQ. The CDR3 spells CASSHLRDSSYNEQFF. The CDR3 DNA sequence: TGTGCCAGCAGCCACCTCCGGGACAGCTCCTACAATGAGCAGTTCTTC.

This clone was detected once. The gene calls are TRBV9 and TRBJ2-7; possible D gene TRBD2, 6 bases. Per the germline V gene, CDR1 is SGDLS and CDR2 is YYNGEE. The length of the CDR3 is 14 residues. Trimming took off 1 base at V and 0 bases at J, with 8 bases between the two ends. This CDR3 reads CASSVSGRSYEQYF. The CDR3 region has the DNA TGTGCCAGCAGCGTAAGCGGGCGCTCCTACGAGCAGTACTTC. The full variable domain, in which reference TRBV9 and TRBJ2-7 provide the parts outside the CDR3, is DSGVTQTPKHLITATGQRVTLRCSPRSGDLSVYWYQQSLDQGLQFLIQYYNGEERAKGNILERFSAQQFPDLHSELNLSSLELGDSALYFCASSVSGRSYEQYFGPGTRLTVT.

The genes are TRBV27 and TRBJ1-1; 9 bases agree with TRBD1. The germline V gene encodes CDR1 MNHEY and CDR2 SMNVEV (reference sequence). The CDR3 is 14 residues long. V lost 4 bases, J lost 3 bases, and 3 bases stayed unmatched. The CDR3 nucleotides are TGTGCCAGCAGTTCCACAGGGGGCTACACTGAAGCTTTCTTT. Translating it yields CASSSTGGYTEAFF.

The chain recombines TRBV27 with TRBJ2-7; 7 positions agree with TRBD1. Germline-derived CDR1 and CDR2 are MNHEY and SMNVEV (reference sequence). The V and J ends lost 3 bases and 2 bases, in that order; junction bases with no gene match: 7. This CDR3 has 15 residues. CDR3 sequence: CASSFATGKTYEQYF. In DNA form, the CDR3 reads TGTGCCAGCAGTTTCGCGACAGGGAAAACCTACGAGCAGTACTTC.

The rearrangement links TRBV5-4 to TRBJ2-1; D possibly corresponds to TRBD2 (6 bases). CDR1 is SGHNT and CDR2 is YYREEE in the germline V gene (reference sequence). The CDR3 runs 14 residues. V was trimmed by 4 bases and J by 4 bases, leaving 12 bases between them. The CDR3: CASSPSEPYNEQFF. Here the CDR3 DNA reads TGTGCCAGCAGCCCTAGCGAGCCATACAATGAGCAGTTCTTC.

This clone was seen a few times. The chain is built from TRBV7-8 and TRBJ2-3, with 8 nucleotides matching TRBD2. The germline V gene has CDR1 SGHVS and CDR2 FQNEAQ. CDR3 size: 18 residues. The junction had 12 bases not matched to a gene; V was cut back by 3 bases and J by 1 base. CDR3: CASSLKAGGNSGTDTQYF. The CDR3 DNA follows: TGTGCCAGCAGCTTGAAGGCGGGGGGTAACTCCGGCACAGATACGCAGTATTTT.

Comment on this clone: Since the CDR3 does not end with the conserved phenylalanine or tryptophan, this likely comes from a read error. V gene TRBV9 combines with J gene TRBJ2-2, with 9 bases fitting TRBD2. The CDR3 runs to 16 residues. Germline CDR1 reads SGDLS; CDR2 reads YYNGEE. Trimming took 0 bases from V and 0 from J; bases not matched to a gene: 0. DNA of the CDR3: TGTGCCAGCAGCGTAGGACTAGCGGCGAACACCGGGGAGCTGTTTGTT. Encoded protein: CASSVGLAANTGELFV.

This chain links TRBV15 with TRBJ2-2, with TRBD2 as a possible D gene (6 bases). V lost 1 base to trimming and J lost 9 bases, with 21 bases between them. The CDR3 is 17 amino acids. The germline V gene encodes CDR1 LNHNV and CDR2 YYDKDF (reference sequence). The CDR3 DNA reads as TGTGCCACCAGCAGAGCCTCGATGGGACTCCTACTCAGGGAGCTGTTTTTT. This gives the protein CATSRASMGLLLRELFF.

DNA for the CDR3: TGTGCCAGCAGCCCGGAGACAGGGCCAAATCAGCCCCAGCATTTT. Translation gives CASSPETGPNQPQHF. The V and J genes are TRBV7-3 and TRBJ1-5, with 7 nucleotides matching TRBD1. CDR3 length equals 15 residues. CDR1 SGHTA and CDR2 FQGTGA come from the germline V gene. V was clipped by 5 bases and J by 4 bases; unmatched bases: 8.

This rearrangement joins TRBV7-6 to TRBJ2-5; 9 bases fit TRBD2. After removal of 1 base from V and 9 bases from J, the junction contained 9 bases not matched to a gene. Looked up from germline, CDR1 is SGHVS and CDR2 is FNYEAQ. This CDR3 has 15 amino acids. This chain's CDR3 is CASSLDLRGGRAQYF. The CDR3 DNA sequence: TGTGCCAGCAGCTTAGATTTGCGGGGGGGGCGGGCCCAGTACTTC.

This chain joins TRBV6-1 and TRBJ1-5; D may be TRBD1 (5 bases). The CDR3 is 14 amino acids. Germline V gene data show CDR1 as MNHNS and CDR2 as SASEGT. Trimming shortened V by 2 bases and J by 0 bases, and 5 bases separated the two germline ends. The CDR3 sequence is CASSEQGSNQPQHF. Here the CDR3 DNA reads TGTGCCAGCAGTGAACAGGGTAGCAATCAGCCCCAGCATTTT.

The CDR3 DNA sequence: TGTGCCAGCAGTCTCGGACAGGGCGGCAATCAGCCCCAGCATTTT. Translating gives CASSLGQGGNQPQHF. The chain links TRBV27 to TRBJ1-5, with 8 positions matching TRBD1. V lost 5 bases to trimming and J lost 2 bases; unmatched junction nucleotides: 5. The CDR3 runs to 15 residues. Germline CDR1 reads MNHEY; CDR2 reads SMNVEV (reference sequence).

This clone was detected only a few times. This rearrangement joins TRBV5-6 to TRBJ1-2, with a weak D call TRBD1 (5 bases). V was clipped by 1 base and J by 7 bases, with 11 bases between them. CDR3 length: 13 residues. Germline V lookup: CDR1 SGHDT, CDR2 YYEEEE. CDR3 DNA sequence: TGTGCCAGCAGCTTGCAGGGCCCCCCTGGCTACACCTTC. Its translation: CASSLQGPPGYTF.

The chain uses TRBV28 and TRBJ2-5, with 8 bases fitting TRBD1. Germline values: CDR1 MDHEN, CDR2 SYDVKM. This CDR3 is built from 15 residues. The V segment lost 3 bases and the J segment 4 bases; nucleotides outside the gene matches: 7. CDR3 sequence (DNA): TGTGCCAGCAGTTTCCGACTCACAGGGGGAGAGACCCAGTACTTC. It translates to CASSFRLTGGETQYF.

The rearrangement uses TRBV5-1 and TRBJ2-7; D is uncertain. This CDR3 has 13 amino acids. Trimming shortened V by 5 bases and J by 2 bases, and 11 bases separated the two germline ends. Germline loops: CDR1 SGHRS, CDR2 YFSETQ. The CDR3 region has the DNA TGCGCCAGCAGGATAGCTCCTACCTACGAGCAGTACTTC. This translates into CASRIAPTYEQYF.

This clone turned up a few times. CDR3 sequence: CARATYNTGELFF. CDR3 DNA sequence: TGTGCCCGAGCGACTTATAACACCGGGGAGCTGTTTTTT. The J gene is TRBJ2-2, the V gene TRBV30; D gene unclear. CDR1 and CDR2 from the germline V gene are GTSNPN and SVGIG (reference sequence). CDR3 length: 13 amino acids. V was pared by 8 bases and J by 2 bases, with 12 bases between.

The chain employs TRBV5-4 and TRBJ1-4; the D is unclear. The CDR3 consists of 14 residues. Germline V gene sequence: CDR1 SGHNT, CDR2 YYREEE (reference sequence). The V end was cut by 0 bases, the J end by 5 bases, with 8 bases between. The CDR3 nucleotides are TGTGCCAGCAGCTTGGGGGCCTTAAATGAAAAACTGTTTTTT. Amino acids: CASSLGALNEKLFF.

The genes are TRBV11-2 and TRBJ2-1, with TRBD2 matching 15 bases. Unmatched junction bases numbered 8, after V lost 6 bases and J lost 2 bases. This CDR3 contains 18 residues. Looked up from germline, CDR1 is SGHAT and CDR2 is FQNNGV. The CDR3 loop reads CASRGGTSGRPPYNEQFF. DNA for the CDR3: TGTGCCAGCAGAGGAGGGACTAGCGGGAGGCCCCCCTACAATGAGCAGTTCTTC.